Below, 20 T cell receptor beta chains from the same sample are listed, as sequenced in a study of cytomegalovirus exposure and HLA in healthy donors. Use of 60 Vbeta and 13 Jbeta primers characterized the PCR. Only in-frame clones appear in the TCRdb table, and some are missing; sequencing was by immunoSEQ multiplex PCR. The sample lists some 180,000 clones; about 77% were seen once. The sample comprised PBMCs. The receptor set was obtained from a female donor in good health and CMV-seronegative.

DNA for the CDR3: TGCGCCAGCACGGGACTAGACGGGAATGAGCAGTTCTTC. It codes for CASTGLDGNEQFF. The chain carries TRBV5-1 and TRBJ2-1, with TRBD2 identical over 8 bases. This CDR3 is built from 13 residues. The V segment lost 6 bases and the J segment 7 bases; nucleotides outside the gene matches: 6. The germline V gene has CDR1 SGHRS and CDR2 YFSETQ.

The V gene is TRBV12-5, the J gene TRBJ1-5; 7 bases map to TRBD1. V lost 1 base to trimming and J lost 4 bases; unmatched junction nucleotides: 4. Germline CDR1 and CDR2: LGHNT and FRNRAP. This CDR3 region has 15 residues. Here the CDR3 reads CASGLGQGGNQPQHF. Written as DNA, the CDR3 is TGTGCTAGTGGTTTGGGACAGGGTGGGAATCAGCCCCAGCATTTT.

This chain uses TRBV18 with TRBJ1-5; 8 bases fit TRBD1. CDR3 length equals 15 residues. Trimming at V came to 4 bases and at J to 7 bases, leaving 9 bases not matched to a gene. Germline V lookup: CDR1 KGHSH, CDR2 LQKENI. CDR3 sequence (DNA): TGTGCCAGCTCACGAGGGCAGGGGGCCTACCAGCCCCAGCATTTT. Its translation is CASSRGQGAYQPQHF.

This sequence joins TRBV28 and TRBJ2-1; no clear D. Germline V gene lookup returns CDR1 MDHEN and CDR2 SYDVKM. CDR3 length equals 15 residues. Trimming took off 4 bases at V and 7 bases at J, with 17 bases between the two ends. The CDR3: CASSSPLPGRNEQFF. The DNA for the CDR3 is TGTGCCAGCAGTTCGCCTCTTCCGGGTAGAAATGAGCAGTTCTTC. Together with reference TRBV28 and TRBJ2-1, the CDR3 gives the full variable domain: DVKVTQSSRYLVKRTGEKVFLECVQDMDHENMFWYRQDPGLGLRLIYFSYDVKMKEKGDIPEGYSVSREKKERFSLILESASTNQTSMYLCASSSPLPGRNEQFFGPGTRLTVL.

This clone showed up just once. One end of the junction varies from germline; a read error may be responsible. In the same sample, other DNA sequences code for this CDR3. CDR3 nucleotides: TGTGCCAGCCAGATAAGCCAGGTTAACACCGAAGCTTTCTTT. Protein product: CASQISQVNTEAFF. V usage is TRBV2 and J usage is TRBJ1-1; D unresolved. Per the germline V gene, CDR1 is SNHLY and CDR2 is FYNNEI. The CDR3 runs 14 residues.

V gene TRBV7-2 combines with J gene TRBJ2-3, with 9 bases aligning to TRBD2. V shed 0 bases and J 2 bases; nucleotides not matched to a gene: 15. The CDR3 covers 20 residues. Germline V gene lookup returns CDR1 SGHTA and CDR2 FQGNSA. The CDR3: CASSLALGLSGRRDTDTQYF. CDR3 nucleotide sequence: TGTGCCAGCAGCTTAGCGCTTGGGTTAAGCGGGAGGAGGGACACAGATACGCAGTATTTT.

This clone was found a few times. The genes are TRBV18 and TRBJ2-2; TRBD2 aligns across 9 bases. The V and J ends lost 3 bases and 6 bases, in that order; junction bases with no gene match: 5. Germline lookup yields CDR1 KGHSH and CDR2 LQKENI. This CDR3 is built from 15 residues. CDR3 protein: CASSPSSGISGELFF. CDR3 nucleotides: TGTGCCAGCTCACCGTCTAGCGGGATCTCCGGGGAGCTGTTTTTT.

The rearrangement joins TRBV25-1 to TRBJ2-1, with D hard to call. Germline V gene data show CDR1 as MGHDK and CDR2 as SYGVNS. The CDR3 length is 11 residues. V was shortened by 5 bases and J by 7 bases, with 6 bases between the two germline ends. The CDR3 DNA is TGTGCCAGCAGTCCACTAAATGAGCAGTTCTTC. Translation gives CASSPLNEQFF.

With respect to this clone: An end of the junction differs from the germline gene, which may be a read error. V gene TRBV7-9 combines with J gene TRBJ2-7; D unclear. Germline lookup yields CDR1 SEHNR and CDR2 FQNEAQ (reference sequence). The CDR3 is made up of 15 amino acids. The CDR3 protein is CSSSSVVNLPGPQYF. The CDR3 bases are TGTTCCAGCAGCTCTGTTGTCAACCTCCCAGGCCCGCAGTACTTC.

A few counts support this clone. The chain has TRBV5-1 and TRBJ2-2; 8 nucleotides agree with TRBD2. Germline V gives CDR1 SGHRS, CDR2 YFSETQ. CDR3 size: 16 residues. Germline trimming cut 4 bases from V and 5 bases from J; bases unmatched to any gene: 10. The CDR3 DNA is TGCGCCAGCAGCCCCGGGACTAGGTCGAGGACCGGGGAGCTGTTTTTT. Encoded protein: CASSPGTRSRTGELFF.

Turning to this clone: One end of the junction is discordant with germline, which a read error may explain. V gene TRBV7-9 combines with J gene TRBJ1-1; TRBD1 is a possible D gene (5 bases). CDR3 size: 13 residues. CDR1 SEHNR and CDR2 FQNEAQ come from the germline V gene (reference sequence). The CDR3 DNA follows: TGTTCCAGCAGCTTTTCAAAAGGGGCAGAAGCTTTCTTT. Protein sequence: CSSSFSKGAEAFF.

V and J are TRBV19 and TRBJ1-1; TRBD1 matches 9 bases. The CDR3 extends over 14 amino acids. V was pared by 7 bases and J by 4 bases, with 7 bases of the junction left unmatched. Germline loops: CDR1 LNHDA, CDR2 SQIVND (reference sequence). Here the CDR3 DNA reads TGTGCCAGTAAAAACAGGGGGCTAGTCACTGAAGCTTTCTTT. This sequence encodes CASKNRGLVTEAFF.

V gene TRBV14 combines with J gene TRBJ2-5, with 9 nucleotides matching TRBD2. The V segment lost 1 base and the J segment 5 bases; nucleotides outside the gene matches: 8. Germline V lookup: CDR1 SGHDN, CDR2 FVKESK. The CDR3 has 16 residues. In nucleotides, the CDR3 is TGTGCCAGCAGCCAAGTCTCGCTAGCGGGAAGGGAGACCCAGTACTTC. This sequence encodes CASSQVSLAGRETQYF.

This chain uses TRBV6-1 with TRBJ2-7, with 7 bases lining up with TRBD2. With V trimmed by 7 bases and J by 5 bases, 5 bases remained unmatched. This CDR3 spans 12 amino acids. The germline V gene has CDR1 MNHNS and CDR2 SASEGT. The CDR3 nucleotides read TGTGCCAGCATCGGGGGGTTCCACGAGCAGTACTTC. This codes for CASIGGFHEQYF.

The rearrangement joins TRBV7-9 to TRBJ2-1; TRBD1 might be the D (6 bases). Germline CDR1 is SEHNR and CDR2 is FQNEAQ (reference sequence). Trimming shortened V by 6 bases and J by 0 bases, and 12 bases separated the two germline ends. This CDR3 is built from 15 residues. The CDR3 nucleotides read TGTGCCAGCAGTTTGACCAGGGGCTCCTACAATGAGCAGTTCTTC. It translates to CASSLTRGSYNEQFF.

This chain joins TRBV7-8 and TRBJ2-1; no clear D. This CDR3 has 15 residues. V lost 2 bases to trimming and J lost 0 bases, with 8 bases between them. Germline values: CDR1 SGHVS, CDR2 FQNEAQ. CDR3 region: CASSLLASSYNEQFF. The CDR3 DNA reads TGTGCCAGCAGCTTATTAGCCAGCTCCTACAATGAGCAGTTCTTC.

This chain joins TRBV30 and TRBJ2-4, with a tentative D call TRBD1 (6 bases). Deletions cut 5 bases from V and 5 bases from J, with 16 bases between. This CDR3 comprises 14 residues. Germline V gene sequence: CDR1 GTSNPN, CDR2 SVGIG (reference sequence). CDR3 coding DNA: TGTGCCTGGGGAAGGACAGTGAGGGAAAACATTCAGTACTTC. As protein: CAWGRTVRENIQYF.

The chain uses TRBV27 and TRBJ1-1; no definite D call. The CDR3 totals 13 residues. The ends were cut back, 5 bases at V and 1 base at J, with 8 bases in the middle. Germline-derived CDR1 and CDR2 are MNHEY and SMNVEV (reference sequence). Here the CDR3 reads CASSPRTNTEAFF. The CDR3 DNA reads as TGTGCCAGCAGTCCCAGAACGAACACTGAAGCTTTCTTT.

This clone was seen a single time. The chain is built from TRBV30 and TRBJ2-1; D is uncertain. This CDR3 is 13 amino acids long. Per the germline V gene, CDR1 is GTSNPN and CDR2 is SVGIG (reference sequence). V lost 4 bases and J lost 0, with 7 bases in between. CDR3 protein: CAWKYSSYNEQFF. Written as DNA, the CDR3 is TGTGCCTGGAAGTACAGCTCCTACAATGAGCAGTTCTTC. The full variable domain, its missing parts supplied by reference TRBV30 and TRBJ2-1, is SQTIHQWPATLVQPVGSPLSLECTVEGTSNPNLYWYRQAAGRGLQLLFYSVGIGQISSEVPQNLSASRPQDRQFILSSKKLLLSDSGFYLCAWKYSSYNEQFFGPGTRLTVL.

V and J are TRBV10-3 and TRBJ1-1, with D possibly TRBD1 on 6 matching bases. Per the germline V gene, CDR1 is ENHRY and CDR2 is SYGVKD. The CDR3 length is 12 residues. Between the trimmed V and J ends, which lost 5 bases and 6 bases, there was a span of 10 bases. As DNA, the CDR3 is TGTGCCATCAGTAGGACAGAGTCTGAAGCTTTCTTT. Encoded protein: CAISRTESEAFF.